The clone carrying this T cell receptor (beta chain) was observed a single time. The junction shows a germline mismatch at one end, possibly a read error. The source of the sample is a study of blood T cell repertoires in COVID-19. As for the study in general: COVID-19 samples collected from the United States, Italy and Spain covered acute and convalescent phases.

The CDR3 totals 14 residues. The germline gives CDR1 GTSNPN, CDR2 SVGIG (reference sequence). Libraries were prepared by immunoSEQ multiplex PCR; TCRdb keeps only in-frame clonotypes and omits some of them. The profile shows under 60,000 clones, approximately 84% of them singletons. The sequence came from a human donor in a cohort sampled during active COVID-19. The sequenced sample was peripheral blood. J is TRBJ1-2 and V is TRBV30; TRBD1 agrees at 10 bases. CDR3: CASSWTGGNYGYTF. CDR3 nucleotide sequence: TGTGCCTCGAGTTGGACAGGGGGAAACTATGGCTACACCTTC.